This TCR beta chain comes out of a study of control samples from healthy donors and cancer patients (dated by TCRdb to 2018 to 2021). Libraries were made using the immunoSEQ multiplex PCR assay. TCRdb's version of the immuneACCESS table is confined to in-frame rearrangements and falls short of the full clone set. An unresolved V gene accounts for under half of the shortfall where checked; the remainder is of unknown origin. Across this sample there are 100,000 to 150,000 clones, with about 90% seen only once. The ten largest clonotypes hold around 2% of the sample. Via the germline V gene (reference sequence), CDR1 is MNHNY and CDR2 SVGAGI. Including cysteine and phenylalanine, the CDR3 has 15 amino acids. Only the CDR3 portion is preserved as DNA: 45 bases, with reading frame beginning at the first base. Trimming removed 7 bases from V and 0 bases from J; the gene matches leave 3 bases unexplained.

Note on this clone: The antigen this receptor binds is unknown. No per-base quality is available; no much larger clone lies one base away.

This clonotype originated in a man younger than 30 in good health. Sequencing was done on a sample of blood. This chain is built from TRBV6-6 and TRBJ1-6; the central 7 bases match TRBD1. The CDR3 loop reads CASIRGGSYNSPLHF. The nucleotide sequence reads TGTGCCAGCATCAGGGGGGGCTCCTATAATTCACCCCTCCACTTT.